This TCR beta chain originates from a study of blood T cell repertoires in COVID-19. Turning to the study itself: Acute and convalescent COVID-19 specimens originated in the United States, Italy and Spain. PBMCs, B-cell-depleted T cells, or T cells provided the cDNA or gDNA that made up the material.

Self-reported history from a screening survey and questionnaire set each donor's cohort. Two negative PCRs, clearance, or symptom resolution had been documented for recovered Cohort 3 donors. Trimming left V 3 bases short and J 6 bases short, with 21 bases between. Germline V gene lookup returns CDR1 SGDLS and CDR2 YYNGEE. This CDR3 contains 16 residues. Assay: immunoSEQ multiplex PCR; the TCRdb copy retains only in-frame clones and omits some. The table has roughly 150,000 clones, around 84% seen once; the top ten hold about 8%. The sequenced sample consisted of PBMCs or T cells enriched from blood (not recorded which). The receptor was isolated from a woman aged 50 to 65 who had recovered from COVID-19. The chain couples TRBV9 to TRBJ1-2, with D tentatively TRBD1 (5 bases). The CDR3 spells CASSARQNPAHNGYTF. The DNA for the CDR3 is TGTGCCAGCAGCGCCCGACAGAATCCGGCCCACAATGGCTACACCTTC.